This T cell receptor (beta chain) derives from a study of cytomegalovirus exposure and HLA in healthy donors. PCR amplification relied on 60 Vbeta primers (plus 13 Jbeta primers). Sequenced by immunoSEQ multiplex PCR; TCRdb stores in-frame clones only, minus some. The sample yields roughly 140,000 clones, roughly 80% seen once. CDR3 length: 19 amino acids. With V trimmed by 1 base and J by 1 base, 16 bases remained unmatched. CDR1 SGHAT and CDR2 FQNNGV come from the germline V gene. The specimen sequenced was PBMCs. The origin of this receptor is a young man in good health and CMV-seropositive. The gene calls are TRBV11-2 and TRBJ2-7; 7 bases are shared with TRBD1. The CDR3: CASSLGYDGRRGPSYEQYF. The CDR3 DNA follows: TGTGCCAGCAGCTTAGGGTATGACGGTCGAAGGGGGCCATCCTACGAGCAGTACTTC.